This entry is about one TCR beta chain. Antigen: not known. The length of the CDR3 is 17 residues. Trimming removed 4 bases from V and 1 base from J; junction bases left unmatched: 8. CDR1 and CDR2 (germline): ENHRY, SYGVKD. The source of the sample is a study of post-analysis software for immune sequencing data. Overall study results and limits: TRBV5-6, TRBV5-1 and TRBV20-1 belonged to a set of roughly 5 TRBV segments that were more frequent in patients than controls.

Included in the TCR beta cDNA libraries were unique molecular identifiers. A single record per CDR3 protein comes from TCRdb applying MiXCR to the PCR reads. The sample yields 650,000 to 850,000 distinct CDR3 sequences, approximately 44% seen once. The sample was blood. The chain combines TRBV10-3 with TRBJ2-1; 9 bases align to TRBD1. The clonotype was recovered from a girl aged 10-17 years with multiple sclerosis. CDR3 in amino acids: CAISASETGGSYNEQFF. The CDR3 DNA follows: TGTGCCATCAGTGCGAGCGAGACAGGGGGTTCCTACAATGAGCAGTTCTTC.